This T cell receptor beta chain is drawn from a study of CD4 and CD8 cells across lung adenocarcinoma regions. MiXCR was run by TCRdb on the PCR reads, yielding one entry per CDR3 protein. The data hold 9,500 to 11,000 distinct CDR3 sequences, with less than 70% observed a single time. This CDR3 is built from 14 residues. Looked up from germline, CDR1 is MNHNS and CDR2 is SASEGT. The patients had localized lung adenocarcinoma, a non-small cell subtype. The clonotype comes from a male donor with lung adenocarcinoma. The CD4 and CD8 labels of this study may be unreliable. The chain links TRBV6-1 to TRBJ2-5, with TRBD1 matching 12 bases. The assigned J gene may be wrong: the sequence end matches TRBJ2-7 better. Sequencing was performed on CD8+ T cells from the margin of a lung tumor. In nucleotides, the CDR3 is TGTGCCTCGCTCGGGACAGGGGGCGGGTACGAGCAGTACTTC. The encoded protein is CASLGTGGGYEQYF.